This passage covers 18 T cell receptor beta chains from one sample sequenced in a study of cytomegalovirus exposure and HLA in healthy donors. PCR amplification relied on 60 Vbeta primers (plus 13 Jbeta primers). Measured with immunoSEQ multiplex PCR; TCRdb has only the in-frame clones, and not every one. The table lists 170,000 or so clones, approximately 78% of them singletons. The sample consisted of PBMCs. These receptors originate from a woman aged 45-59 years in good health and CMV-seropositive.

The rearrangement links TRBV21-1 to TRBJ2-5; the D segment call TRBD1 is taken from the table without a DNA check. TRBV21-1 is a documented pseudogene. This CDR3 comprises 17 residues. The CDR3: CASNSSHRTGSVETQYF. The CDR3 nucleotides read TGTGCCAGCAACAGCAGCCACCGGACAGGGTCGGTGGAGACCCAGTACTTC.

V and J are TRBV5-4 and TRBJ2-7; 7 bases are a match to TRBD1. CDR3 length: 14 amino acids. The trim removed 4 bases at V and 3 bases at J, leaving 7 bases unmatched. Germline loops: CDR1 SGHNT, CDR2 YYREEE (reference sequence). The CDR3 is CASSIGTESYEQYF. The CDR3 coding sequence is TGTGCCAGCAGCATTGGGACAGAAAGCTACGAGCAGTACTTC.

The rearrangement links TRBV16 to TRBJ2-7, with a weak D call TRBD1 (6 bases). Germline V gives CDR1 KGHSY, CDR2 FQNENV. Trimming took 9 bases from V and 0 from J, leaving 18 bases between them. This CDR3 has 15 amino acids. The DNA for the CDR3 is TGTGCCAGACGGCCCACAGGGCCTTTCTCCTACGAGCAGTACTTC. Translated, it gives CARRPTGPFSYEQYF.

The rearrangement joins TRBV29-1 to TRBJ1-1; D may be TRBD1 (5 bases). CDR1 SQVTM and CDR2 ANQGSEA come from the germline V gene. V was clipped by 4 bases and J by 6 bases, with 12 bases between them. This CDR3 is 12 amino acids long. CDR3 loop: CSVVAGPPEAFF. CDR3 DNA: TGCAGCGTTGTGGCAGGGCCGCCTGAAGCTTTCTTT.

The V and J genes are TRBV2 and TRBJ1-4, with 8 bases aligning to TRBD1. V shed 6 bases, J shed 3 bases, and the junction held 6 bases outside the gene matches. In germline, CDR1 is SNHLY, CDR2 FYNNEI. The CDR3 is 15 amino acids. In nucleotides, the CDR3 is TGTGCCAGCAGGTTGGAACAGGGGGCTAATGAAAAACTGTTTTTT. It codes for CASRLEQGANEKLFF.

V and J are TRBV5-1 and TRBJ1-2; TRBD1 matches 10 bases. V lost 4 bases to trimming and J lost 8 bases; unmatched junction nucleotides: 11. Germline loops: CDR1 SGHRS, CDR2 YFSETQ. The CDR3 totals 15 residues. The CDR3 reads CASSPGQGLSGGYTF. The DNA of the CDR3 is TGCGCCAGCAGCCCGGGACAGGGGCTTTCTGGAGGCTACACCTTC.

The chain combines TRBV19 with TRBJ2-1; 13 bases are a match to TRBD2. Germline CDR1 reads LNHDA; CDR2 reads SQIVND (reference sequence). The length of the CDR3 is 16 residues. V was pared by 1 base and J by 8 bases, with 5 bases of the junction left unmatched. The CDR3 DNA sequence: TGTGCCAGTAGTATAGGGGGGACTAGCGGGGCGGATGAGCAGTTCTTC. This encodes CASSIGGTSGADEQFF. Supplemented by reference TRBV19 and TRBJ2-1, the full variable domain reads DGGITQSPKYLFRKEGQNVTLSCEQNLNHDAMYWYRQDPGQGLRLIYYSQIVNDFQKGDIAEGYSVSREKKESFPLTVTSAQKNPTAFYLCASSIGGTSGADEQFFGPGTRLTVL.

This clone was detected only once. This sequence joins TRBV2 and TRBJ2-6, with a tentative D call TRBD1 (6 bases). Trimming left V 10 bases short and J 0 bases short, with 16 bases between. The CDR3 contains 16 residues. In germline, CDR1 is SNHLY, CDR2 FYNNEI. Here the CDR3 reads CAKGGKPFSGANVLTF. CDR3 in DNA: TGTGCCAAAGGGGGAAAGCCTTTCTCTGGGGCCAACGTCCTGACTTTC.

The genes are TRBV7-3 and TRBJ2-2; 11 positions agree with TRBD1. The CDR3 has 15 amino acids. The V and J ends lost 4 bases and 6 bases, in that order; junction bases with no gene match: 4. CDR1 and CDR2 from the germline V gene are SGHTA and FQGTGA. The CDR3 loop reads CASSSDRGHAGELFF. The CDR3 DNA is TGTGCCAGCAGCTCGGACAGGGGGCACGCCGGGGAGCTGTTTTTT.

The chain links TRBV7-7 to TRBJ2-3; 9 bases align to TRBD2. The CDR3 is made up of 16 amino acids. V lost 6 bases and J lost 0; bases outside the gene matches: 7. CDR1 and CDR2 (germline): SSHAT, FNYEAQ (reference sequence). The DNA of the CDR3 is TGTGCCAGCAGTCAAGGGCGGGGGGGCAGCACAGATACGCAGTATTTT. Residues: CASSQGRGGSTDTQYF. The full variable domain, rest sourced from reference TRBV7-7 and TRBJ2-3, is GAGVSQSPRYKVTKRGQDVTLRCDPISSHATLYWYQQALGQGPEFLTYFNYEAQPDKSGLPSDRFSAERPEGSISTLTIQRTEQRDSAMYRCASSQGRGGSTDTQYFGPGTRLTVL.

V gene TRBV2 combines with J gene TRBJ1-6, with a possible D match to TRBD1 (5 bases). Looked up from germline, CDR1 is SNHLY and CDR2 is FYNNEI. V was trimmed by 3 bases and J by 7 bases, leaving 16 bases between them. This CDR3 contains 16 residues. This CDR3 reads CASSDAGGIGNSPLHF. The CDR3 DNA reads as TGTGCCAGCAGTGATGCCGGGGGGATCGGGAATTCACCCCTCCACTTT. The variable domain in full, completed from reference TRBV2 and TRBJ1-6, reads EPEVTQTPSHQVTQMGQEVILRCVPISNHLYFYWYRQILGQKVEFLVSFYNNEISEKSEIFDDQFSVERPDGSNFTLKIRSTKLEDSAMYFCASSDAGGIGNSPLHFGNGTRLTVT.

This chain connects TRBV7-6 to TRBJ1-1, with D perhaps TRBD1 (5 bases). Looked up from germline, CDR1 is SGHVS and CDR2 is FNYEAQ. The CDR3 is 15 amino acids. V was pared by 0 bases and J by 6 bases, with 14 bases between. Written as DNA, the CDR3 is TGTGCCAGCAGCTTAGCCACGGGGGTTAAGGCTGAAGCTTTCTTT. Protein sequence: CASSLATGVKAEAFF.

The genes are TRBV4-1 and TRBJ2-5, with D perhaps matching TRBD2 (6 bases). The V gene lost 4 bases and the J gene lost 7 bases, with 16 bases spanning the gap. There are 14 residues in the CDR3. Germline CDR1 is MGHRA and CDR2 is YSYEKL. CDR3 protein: CASSPRDLVGTQYF. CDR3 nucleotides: TGCGCCAGCAGCCCCCGGGACTTAGTTGGGACCCAGTACTTC.

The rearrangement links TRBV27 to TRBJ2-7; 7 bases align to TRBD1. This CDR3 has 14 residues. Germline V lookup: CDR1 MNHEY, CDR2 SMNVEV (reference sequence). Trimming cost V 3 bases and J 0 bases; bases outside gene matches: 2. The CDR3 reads CASSFGTASYEQYF. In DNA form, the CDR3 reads TGTGCCAGCAGTTTTGGGACAGCCTCCTACGAGCAGTACTTC.

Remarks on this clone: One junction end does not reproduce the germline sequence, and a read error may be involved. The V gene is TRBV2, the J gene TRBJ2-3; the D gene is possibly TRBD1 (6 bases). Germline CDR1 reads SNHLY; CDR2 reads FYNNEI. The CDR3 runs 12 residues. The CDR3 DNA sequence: TGTGCCGGCAGGGGTGAGGCGGCTTTTCAGTATTTT. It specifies CAGRGEAAFQYF.

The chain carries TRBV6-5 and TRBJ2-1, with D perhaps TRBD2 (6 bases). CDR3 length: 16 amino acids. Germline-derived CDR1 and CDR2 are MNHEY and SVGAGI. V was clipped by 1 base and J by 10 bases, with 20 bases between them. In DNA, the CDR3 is TGTGCCAGCAGTTACTGGAGTAGCGGCCCCCGGGGGGAGCAGTTCTTC. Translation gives CASSYWSSGPRGEQFF.

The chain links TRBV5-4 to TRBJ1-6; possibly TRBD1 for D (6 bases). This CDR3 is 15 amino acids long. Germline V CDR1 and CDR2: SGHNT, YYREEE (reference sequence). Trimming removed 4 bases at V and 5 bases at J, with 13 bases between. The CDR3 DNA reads TGTGCCAGCAGCAAAACAGGGACCAATAATTCACCCCTCCACTTT. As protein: CASSKTGTNNSPLHF.

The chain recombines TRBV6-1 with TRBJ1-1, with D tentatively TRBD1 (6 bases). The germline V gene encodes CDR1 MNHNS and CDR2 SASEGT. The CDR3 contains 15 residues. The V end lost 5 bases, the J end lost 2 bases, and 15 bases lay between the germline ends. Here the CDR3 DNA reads TGTGCCAGCAGTACTGAACAGGGTTTTAACACTGAAGCTTTCTTT. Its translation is CASSTEQGFNTEAFF.